These 25 T cell receptor beta chains were sequenced from one sample in a study of blood T cell repertoires in COVID-19. Clones were sequenced by immunoSEQ multiplex PCR, and TCRdb holds only the in-frame ones, with some missing. The data show 120,000 or so clones, 81% seen once. The sample taken for sequencing was peripheral blood. Receptors were obtained from a woman aged 50 to 65 with acute or convalescent COVID-19.

V gene TRBV3-1 (or the pseudogene TRBV3-2) combines with J gene TRBJ2-5; 10 nucleotides match TRBD2. Losses at the gene ends were 1 base for V and 5 bases for J; bases not matched to a gene: 4. The CDR3 extends over 15 amino acids. The germline gives CDR1 LGHDT, CDR2 YNNKEL (reference sequence). The CDR3 loop reads CASSQGSGGSETQYF. The CDR3 DNA follows: TGTGCCAGCAGCCAAGGTAGCGGGGGGTCGGAGACCCAGTACTTC.

The V gene is TRBV5-1, the J gene TRBJ2-2; 8 bases map to TRBD1. CDR1 and CDR2 from the germline V gene are SGHRS and YFSETQ. Losses at the gene ends were 0 bases for V and 6 bases for J; bases not matched to a gene: 7. The CDR3 is 16 amino acids. As DNA, the CDR3 is TGCGCCAGCAGCTTGGTGCAGGGGGCGCCCCCCGGGGAGCTGTTTTTT. Translated, it gives CASSLVQGAPPGELFF.

The gene calls are TRBV18 and TRBJ1-4; 9 positions agree with TRBD1. CDR3 size: 17 residues. The J segment lost 8 bases and the V segment lost 1 base, leaving 11 bases of the junction unmatched. Germline V gives CDR1 KGHSH, CDR2 LQKENI. The CDR3: CASSPQFSGQGWEKLFF. CDR3 coding DNA: TGTGCCAGCTCACCACAATTTTCCGGACAGGGGTGGGAAAAACTGTTTTTT.

In DNA form, the CDR3 reads TGCGCCAGCACCCTAGGGGGGGGGAGCTCCTACGAGCAGTACTTC. Protein product: CASTLGGGSSYEQYF. The J gene is TRBJ2-7, the V gene TRBV10-2; D might be TRBD2 (7 bases). Germline V lookup: CDR1 WSHSY, CDR2 SAAADI. The CDR3 sequence is 15 residues long. Between the trimmed V and J ends, which lost 7 bases and 0 bases, there was a span of 16 bases.

The DNA for the CDR3 is TGTGCCAGCAGCCTAGCCCTAGCTGCGGGCCAGTACAATGAGCAGTTCTTC. Protein product: CASSLALAAGQYNEQFF. The gene calls are TRBV5-4 and TRBJ2-1; tentatively, D is TRBD2 (5 bases). V dropped 4 bases and J dropped 4 bases, with 21 bases sitting between them. CDR3 size: 17 residues. Germline lookup yields CDR1 SGHNT and CDR2 YYREEE (reference sequence).

The gene calls are TRBV28 and TRBJ2-1; 10 bases match TRBD2. The CDR3 is 19 amino acids. Trimming took 6 bases from V and 0 from J; bases not matched to a gene: 14. In germline, CDR1 is MDHEN, CDR2 SYDVKM. CDR3 sequence reads: CASRPATSGPSSSYNEQFF. DNA of the CDR3: TGTGCCAGCAGGCCCGCGACTAGCGGGCCATCGAGCTCCTACAATGAGCAGTTCTTC.

This clone was counted a single time. This chain links TRBV30 with TRBJ2-2; D gene uncertain. There are 14 residues in the CDR3. Germline V gene data show CDR1 as GTSNPN and CDR2 as SVGIG (reference sequence). V lost 0 bases to trimming and J lost 3 bases, with 8 bases between them. The CDR3 region has the DNA TGTGCCTGGAGTGTACTTTCCTACACCGGGGAGCTGTTTTTT. Translating gives CAWSVLSYTGELFF.

V and J are TRBV7-9 and TRBJ1-1; D is unclear. CDR3 size: 14 residues. CDR1 and CDR2 from the germline V gene are SEHNR and FQNEAQ (reference sequence). Trimming took 1 base from V and 3 from J, leaving 9 bases between them. This CDR3 is CASSLESSDTEAFF. Written as DNA, the CDR3 is TGTGCCAGCAGCTTAGAATCGTCGGACACTGAAGCTTTCTTT.

The rearrangement links TRBV7-6 to TRBJ2-6, with D perhaps TRBD1 (5 bases). The CDR3 consists of 16 residues. Germline V CDR1 and CDR2: SGHVS, FNYEAQ. Deletions cut 5 bases from V and 2 bases from J, with 13 bases between. The CDR3 protein is CASSPTPGTGANVLTF. The CDR3 DNA is TGTGCCAGCAGCCCGACCCCAGGGACTGGGGCCAACGTCCTGACTTTC.

The chain employs TRBV10-3 and TRBJ2-3; 9 nucleotides align to TRBD2. Germline assignment: CDR1 ENHRY and CDR2 SYGVKD. With 4 bases clipped from V and 0 bases from J, the junction kept 5 bases outside the gene matches. The CDR3 spans 16 residues. CDR3 sequence reads: CAISGIAGASTDTQYF. CDR3 DNA sequence: TGTGCCATCAGTGGCATAGCGGGAGCTAGCACAGATACGCAGTATTTT.

V is TRBV6-5 and J is TRBJ1-1; TRBD1 might be the D (6 bases). Germline CDR1 and CDR2: MNHEY and SVGAGI. The CDR3 is 15 residues long. The V end was cut by 3 bases, the J end by 1 base, with 12 bases between. CDR3 DNA sequence: TGTGCCAGCAGTTATATCGGGGGGCAGAACACTGAAGCTTTCTTT. This sequence encodes CASSYIGGQNTEAFF.

The gene calls are TRBV6-5 and TRBJ1-1; D is uncertain. The germline V gene encodes CDR1 MNHEY and CDR2 SVGAGI. Trimming took 7 bases from V and 5 from J, leaving 8 bases between them. This CDR3 spans 11 amino acids. The CDR3 DNA is TGTGCCAGCACCACGGGTACTGAAGCTTTCTTT. This sequence encodes CASTTGTEAFF.

V gene TRBV7-2 combines with J gene TRBJ2-7, with a weak D call TRBD1 (6 bases). CDR3 length: 15 amino acids. Germline CDR1 and CDR2: SGHTA and FQGNSA. The germline V and J ends were trimmed by 5 bases and 2 bases, with 16 bases remaining between them. CDR3 in amino acids: CASSPYGTLTYEQYF. In nucleotides, the CDR3 is TGTGCCAGCAGCCCCTACGGGACACTCACCTACGAGCAGTACTTC.

Here the CDR3 reads CASRVPGEKLFF. The CDR3 DNA is TGTGCCAGCAGAGTGCCGGGAGAAAAACTGTTTTTT. The chain has TRBV6-6 and TRBJ1-4; D call uncertain. Per the germline V gene, CDR1 is MNHNY and CDR2 is SVGAGI (reference sequence). Between the trimmed V and J ends, which lost 6 bases and 8 bases, there was a span of 10 bases. The CDR3 totals 12 residues.

The table lists this clone with a few counts. V is TRBV4-2 and J is TRBJ1-4; no reliable D call. This CDR3 is 13 amino acids long. Germline V gives CDR1 LGHNA, CDR2 YNFKEQ. V was shortened by 0 bases and J by 6 bases, with 5 bases between the two germline ends. CDR3 in DNA: TGTGCCAGCAGCCAAGACTCAGATGAAAAACTGTTTTTT. Protein: CASSQDSDEKLFF.

The gene calls are TRBV5-1 and TRBJ1-2, with D possibly matching TRBD1 (6 bases). V shed 3 bases and J shed 0 bases, with 9 bases lying between them. The CDR3 totals 14 residues. The V gene's germline CDR1 is SGHRS and CDR2 YFSETQ. The CDR3 nucleotides are TGCGCCAGCAGCTCGGACAGTACTAACTATGGCTACACCTTC. Translating gives CASSSDSTNYGYTF.

This rearrangement joins TRBV28 to TRBJ1-5; the D is unclear. V lost 5 bases and J lost 2, with 13 bases in between. CDR3 length: 15 amino acids. The germline CDR1 and CDR2 sequences are MDHEN and SYDVKM. The CDR3 region is CASSRTRRGNQPQHF. In nucleotides, the CDR3 is TGTGCCAGCAGTAGAACCCGGAGAGGCAATCAGCCCCAGCATTTT.

This chain uses TRBV7-8 with TRBJ2-7, with 7 bases matching TRBD1. The CDR3 totals 14 residues. The germline CDR1 and CDR2 sequences are SGHVS and FQNEAQ. Germline trimming cut 4 bases from V and 3 bases from J; bases unmatched to any gene: 6. In nucleotides, the CDR3 is TGTGCCAGCAGCTCACGGACAGGATACTACGAGCAGTACTTC. Its translation: CASSSRTGYYEQYF.

V gene TRBV6-6 combines with J gene TRBJ2-7; 11 bases align to TRBD2. The V gene's germline CDR1 is MNHNY and CDR2 SVGAGI (reference sequence). The V segment lost 6 bases and the J segment 1 base; nucleotides outside the gene matches: 8. This CDR3 region has 16 residues. CDR3 loop: CASRYLGTSGSYEQYF. The CDR3 DNA reads TGTGCCAGCAGGTACCTCGGGACTAGCGGATCCTACGAGCAGTACTTC.

The chain recombines TRBV18 with TRBJ1-2; 7 nucleotides match TRBD1. The J segment lost 4 bases and the V segment lost 2 bases, leaving 7 bases of the junction unmatched. Germline V gives CDR1 KGHSH, CDR2 LQKENI. This CDR3 has 15 amino acids. The CDR3 loop reads CASSPNRDSLYGYTF. The CDR3 nucleotides read TGTGCCAGCTCACCAAATCGGGACAGCCTCTATGGCTACACCTTC.

Note on this clone: At one end the junction does not follow the germline gene, possibly because of a read error. The V gene is TRBV14, the J gene TRBJ1-2; 12 bases map to TRBD1. The CDR3 totals 16 residues. Germline-derived CDR1 and CDR2 are SGHDN and FVKESK. The CDR3 nucleotides are TGTGCCAGCAGCCAAGATCTGGGACAGGGGGCCGGTCGCGCCGCCTTC. Its translation: CASSQDLGQGAGRAAF.

This clone has a handful of counts. In nucleotides, the CDR3 is TGTGCCAGCAGCTTGGCCGGGGCAGGGAGGGGTGGCTACACCTTC. Residues: CASSLAGAGRGGYTF. The gene calls are TRBV5-8 and TRBJ1-2; D might be TRBD1 (5 bases). The CDR3 runs 15 residues. Germline V gene data show CDR1 as SGHTS and CDR2 as YDEGEE. Trimming took 0 bases from V and 7 from J, leaving 16 bases between them. The full variable domain, with the rest looked up from reference TRBV5-8 and TRBJ1-2, is EAGVTQSPTHLIKTRGQQATLRCSPISGHTSVYWYQQALGLGLQFLLWYDEGEERNRGNFPPRFSGRQFPNYSSELNVNALELEDSALYLCASSLAGAGRGGYTFGSGTRLTVV.

CDR3 residues: CSVERGAGGGAPDTQYF. As DNA, the CDR3 is TGCAGCGTTGAACGCGGCGCGGGCGGGGGGGCCCCTGATACGCAGTATTTT. The chain combines TRBV29-1 with TRBJ2-3; TRBD2 matches at 9 bases. Per the germline V gene, CDR1 is SQVTM and CDR2 is ANQGSEA. The CDR3 is 17 amino acids. The J segment lost 6 bases and the V segment lost 2 bases, leaving 15 bases of the junction unmatched.

V and J are TRBV5-5 and TRBJ1-6, with D uncertain. CDR3 length equals 17 residues. The V and J ends lost 3 bases and 4 bases respectively, with 17 bases between them. Germline loops: CDR1 SGHKS, CDR2 YYEKEE (reference sequence). The CDR3, as DNA: TGTGCCAGCAGCTCCGGTTGGGTAGGGAGGTATAATTCACCCCTCCACTTT. Amino acid sequence: CASSSGWVGRYNSPLHF.

CDR3 protein: CAWDRVKNTEAFF. The CDR3 nucleotides read TGTGCCTGGGACAGGGTGAAGAACACTGAAGCTTTCTTT. The rearrangement joins TRBV30 to TRBJ1-1; TRBD1 matches 7 bases. The CDR3 length is 13 residues. The germline gives CDR1 GTSNPN, CDR2 SVGIG (reference sequence). With 5 bases clipped from V and 1 base from J, the junction kept 4 bases outside the gene matches.